A selection of T cell receptor beta chains follows, all from one sample in a study of PD-1 blockade in classical Hodgkin lymphoma. Here immunoSEQ multiplex PCR was the method, and the copy in TCRdb shows in-frame clones only, minus some. The sample shows some 19,000 clones, just over 70% of them seen only once. Sequenced here: CD4+ T cells from blood, sampled before the fourth cycle of nivolumab. The source is a human donor with classical Hodgkin lymphoma. The CDR3 runs from the conserved cysteine through the conserved F or W. The D gene is left open where the match is weak. The size entry is marked missing in some rows and otherwise reads once, few, many or a size class.

j_gene: TRBJ1-6
abundance: .
v_gene: TRBV6-1
d_gene: TRBD1
CDR3nt: TGTGCCACTACAGACAGGGGGAATTCACCCCTCCACTTT
CDR3aa: CATTDRGNSPLHF

j_gene: TRBJ2-7
abundance: .
v_gene: TRBV7-9
d_gene: .
CDR3nt: TGTGCCAGCAGCTTAGAGGTAGCCTACGAGCAGTACTTC
CDR3aa: CASSLEVAYEQYF

j_gene: TRBJ1-3
abundance: few
v_gene: TRBV19
d_gene: TRBD1
CDR3nt: TGTGCCAGTACCGCTTGGGCAGGGGGCACTGGAAACACCATATATTTT
CDR3aa: CASTAWAGGTGNTIYF

j_gene: TRBJ1-1
abundance: .
v_gene: TRBV20-1
d_gene: .
CDR3nt: TGCAGTGCCGCCGGGACCCGAGGGGCTTTCTTT
CDR3aa: CSAAGTRGAFF

j_gene: TRBJ2-7
abundance: once
v_gene: TRBV5-1
d_gene: TRBD1
CDR3nt: TGCGCCAGCAGCGATAGGACAGGGCCCTACGAGCAGTACTTC
CDR3aa: CASSDRTGPYEQYF

j_gene: TRBJ2-1
abundance: few
v_gene: TRBV29-1
d_gene: .
CDR3nt: TGCAGCGTCACATTGGGAGTCGGCTCCTACAATGAGCAGTTCTTC
CDR3aa: CSVTLGVGSYNEQFF

j_gene: TRBJ2-5
abundance: once
v_gene: TRBV9
d_gene: .
CDR3nt: TGTGCCAGCAGCGCCTCCGGACAGCTGGTTTTAGAGACCCAGTACTTC
CDR3aa: CASSASGQLVLETQYF

j_gene: TRBJ1-5
abundance: .
v_gene: TRBV7-2
d_gene: .
CDR3nt: TGTGCCAGCAGCTTAGCAGGGGCAGGTCAGCCCCAGCATTTT
CDR3aa: CASSLAGAGQPQHF

j_gene: TRBJ1-4
abundance: .
v_gene: TRBV9
d_gene: .
CDR3nt: TGTGCCAGCAGCGTAGATCCGGTGCCTAATGAAAAACTGTTTTTT
CDR3aa: CASSVDPVPNEKLFF

j_gene: TRBJ2-1
abundance: .
v_gene: TRBV5-4
d_gene: .
CDR3nt: TGTGCCAGCAGCTTGTTTGGTCTATACAATGAGCAGTTCTTC
CDR3aa: CASSLFGLYNEQFF

j_gene: TRBJ2-1
abundance: .
v_gene: TRBV7-2
d_gene: TRBD2
CDR3nt: TGTGCCAGCAGCTTAGCCCGACTAGCGGACTACAATGAGCAGTTCTTC
CDR3aa: CASSLARLADYNEQFF

j_gene: TRBJ2-2
abundance: .
v_gene: TRBV4-3
d_gene: .
CDR3nt: TGCGCCAGCAGCCAAGATCCCGCCACGGACAGGGAGCTGTTTTTT
CDR3aa: CASSQDPATDRELFF

j_gene: TRBJ1-4
abundance: .
v_gene: TRBV2
d_gene: .
CDR3nt: TGTGCCAGCAGTGAATGGGGGGCCTTTAATGAAAAACTGTTTTTT
CDR3aa: CASSEWGAFNEKLFF

j_gene: TRBJ2-2
abundance: .
v_gene: TRBV18
d_gene: .
CDR3nt: TGTGCCAGCTCACCACCGCAGGCGCTCAGCACCGGGGAGCTGTTTTTT
CDR3aa: CASSPPQALSTGELFF

j_gene: TRBJ2-7
abundance: .
v_gene: TRBV6-4
d_gene: TRBD2
CDR3nt: TGTGCCAGCAACAATACTAGCGGGGGGGTTATGAACGAGCAGTACTTC
CDR3aa: CASNNTSGGVMNEQYF

j_gene: TRBJ1-2
abundance: .
v_gene: TRBV7-2
d_gene: TRBD1
CDR3nt: TGTGCCAGCAGCAATCGCGACAGGGCCTATGGCTACACCTTC
CDR3aa: CASSNRDRAYGYTF

j_gene: TRBJ1-1
abundance: .
v_gene: TRBV7-3
d_gene: .
CDR3nt: TGTGCCAGCAGCTTAATAGGGTTGTTCAACACTGAAGCTTTCTTT
CDR3aa: CASSLIGLFNTEAFF

j_gene: TRBJ1-1
abundance: .
v_gene: TRBV5-4
d_gene: TRBD1
CDR3nt: TGTGCCAGCAGCCAAGGGGGGGGACAGGGGTGGACTGAAGCTTTCTTT
CDR3aa: CASSQGGGQGWTEAFF

j_gene: TRBJ1-1
abundance: .
v_gene: TRBV6-6
d_gene: .
CDR3nt: TGTGCCAGCAGATCAAACTCCTATAACACTGAAGCTTTCTTT
CDR3aa: CASRSNSYNTEAFF

j_gene: TRBJ2-1
abundance: .
v_gene: TRBV5-4
d_gene: TRBD1
CDR3nt: TGTGCCAGCAGCTTAGACAGGGCGTCCTACAATGAGCAGTTCTTC
CDR3aa: CASSLDRASYNEQFF